The 20 T cell receptor beta chains in this list originate from one sample, sequenced in a study of shared clonotypes between healthy human individuals. Some clones are missing from TCRdb's copy, which holds only in-frame ones; the method was immunoSEQ multiplex PCR. In the table there are 2,500,000 or so clones, roughly 93% of which are singletons. Sequenced material: naive CD4+ T cells from PBMCs. The subset denotes: CD45RA+ positively selected. These receptors were taken from a man between 18 and 35 years old in good health. Some clones in this sample may be carry-over from other donors' samples.

The chain has TRBV7-6 and TRBJ2-7; the match to TRBD1 covers 9 bases. The CDR3 consists of 13 residues. Germline-derived CDR1 and CDR2 are SGHVS and FNYEAQ. V was pared by 4 bases and J by 2 bases, with 0 bases of the junction left unmatched. The CDR3 coding sequence is TGTGCCAGCAGCTGGGACAGGGCCTACGAGCAGTACTTC. This gives the protein CASSWDRAYEQYF.

This chain joins TRBV5-1 and TRBJ1-4; D remains ambiguous. The length of the CDR3 is 13 residues. Between the trimmed V and J ends, which lost 4 bases and 5 bases, there was a span of 9 bases. The germline CDR1 and CDR2 sequences are SGHRS and YFSETQ. The CDR3 reads CASSNIPNEKLFF. The CDR3 DNA reads as TGCGCCAGCAGCAACATTCCGAATGAAAAACTGTTTTTT.

The J gene is TRBJ2-1, the V gene TRBV9, with no clear D. Trimming removed 0 bases from V and 0 bases from J, with 13 bases in between. The CDR3 is 17 amino acids. Germline V gene lookup returns CDR1 SGDLS and CDR2 YYNGEE. The CDR3 here is CASSVALKISSYNEQFF. CDR3 coding DNA: TGTGCCAGCAGCGTAGCTCTGAAGATTAGCTCCTACAATGAGCAGTTCTTC. Complete variable domain (other parts from reference TRBV9 and TRBJ2-1): DSGVTQTPKHLITATGQRVTLRCSPRSGDLSVYWYQQSLDQGLQFLIQYYNGEERAKGNILERFSAQQFPDLHSELNLSSLELGDSALYFCASSVALKISSYNEQFFGPGTRLTVL.

Notes on this clone: Additional DNA sequences in this sample encode the identical CDR3. V and J are TRBV7-2 and TRBJ1-2, with D possibly TRBD1 on 5 matching bases. Trimming stripped 0 bases from V and 8 bases from J, with 7 bases between. Germline V CDR1 and CDR2: SGHTA, FQGNSA. The CDR3 runs to 12 residues. The CDR3 region has the DNA TGTGCCAGCAGCTTAGCACGGGGCGGCTACACCTTC. Its protein is CASSLARGGYTF.

This chain links TRBV29-1 with TRBJ2-3; no definite D call. CDR1 is SQVTM and CDR2 is ANQGSEA in the germline V gene. Trimming shortened V by 2 bases and J by 2 bases, and 14 bases separated the two germline ends. The CDR3 extends over 15 amino acids. CDR3 nucleotides: TGCAGCGTTGAAAACAGAAGAGTGCACACAGATACGCAGTATTTT. It yields the protein CSVENRRVHTDTQYF.

This clone showed up just once. V and J are TRBV25-1 and TRBJ2-2; D may correspond to TRBD1 or TRBD2 (5 bases each). In germline, CDR1 is MGHDK, CDR2 SYGVNS. The CDR3 length is 14 residues. V shed 8 bases and J shed 4 bases, with 14 bases lying between them. CDR3 amino acids: CASGTVRGTGELFF. As DNA, the CDR3 is TGTGCCAGCGGGACCGTTCGGGGCACCGGGGAGCTGTTTTTT.

Worth noting for this clone: Other DNA sequences of this sample code for an identical CDR3. CDR3 bases: TGCGCCAGCAGCTTGGTAAGCGGTAGCACAGATACGCAGTATTTT. It codes for CASSLVSGSTDTQYF. The chain links TRBV5-1 to TRBJ2-3; tentative D call: TRBD2 (5 bases). Germline V CDR1 and CDR2: SGHRS, YFSETQ. The CDR3 consists of 15 residues. V was pared by 0 bases and J by 0 bases, with 8 bases between. Variable domain in full (rest from reference TRBV5-1 and TRBJ2-3): KAGVTQTPRYLIKTRGQQVTLSCSPISGHRSVSWYQQTPGQGLQFLFEYFSETQRNKGNFPGRFSGRQFSNSRSEMNVSTLELGDSALYLCASSLVSGSTDTQYFGPGTRLTVL.

The genes are TRBV7-9 and TRBJ2-5; D unresolved. Between the trimmed V and J ends, which lost 5 bases and 5 bases, there was a span of 15 bases. CDR3 size: 14 residues. Per germline, CDR1 SEHNR and CDR2 FQNEAQ (reference sequence). CDR3 sequence reads: CASSLHDTRETQYF. CDR3 nucleotide sequence: TGTGCCAGCAGCCTCCACGATACGAGGGAGACCCAGTACTTC.

The chain is built from TRBV29-1 and TRBJ2-1, with a tentative D call TRBD2 (5 bases). CDR1 is SQVTM and CDR2 is ANQGSEA in the germline V gene. The V and J ends lost 4 bases and 7 bases respectively, with 17 bases between them. The CDR3 extends over 14 amino acids. The CDR3 nucleotides read TGCAGCGTTGTTAAAAGTGCGGGCGGGAATGAGCAGTTCTTC. Encoded protein: CSVVKSAGGNEQFF.

This clone was seen just once. The J gene is TRBJ2-5, the V gene TRBV7-9; D is undetermined. Trimming removed 3 bases at V and 3 bases at J, with 17 bases between. The CDR3 consists of 16 residues. CDR1 is SEHNR and CDR2 is FQNEAQ in the germline V gene (reference sequence). Here the CDR3 DNA reads TGTGCCAGCAGCTTTGCCCCGCCAGGTTACGAAGAGACCCAGTACTTC. This translates into CASSFAPPGYEETQYF.

This sequence joins TRBV7-8 and TRBJ1-5; a weak D match, TRBD1 (5 bases). V was clipped by 4 bases and J by 4 bases, with 14 bases between them. The length of the CDR3 is 15 residues. Germline CDR1 and CDR2: SGHVS and FQNEAQ. The chain's CDR3 is CASSSTDSLNQPQHF. In DNA, the CDR3 is TGTGCCAGCAGCTCCACCGACAGCCTTAATCAGCCCCAGCATTTT.

The V call is TRBV19, the J call TRBJ1-1, with D perhaps TRBD1 (6 bases). Germline lookup yields CDR1 LNHDA and CDR2 SQIVND (reference sequence). The CDR3 runs to 14 residues. V was trimmed by 10 bases and J by 0 bases, leaving 15 bases between them. The CDR3 is CATYRVGMNTEAFF. The CDR3 DNA reads as TGTGCCACCTACAGGGTGGGAATGAACACTGAAGCTTTCTTT.

This clone has just one count. The V gene is TRBV4-3, the J gene TRBJ2-3, with D uncertain. This CDR3 spans 17 amino acids. Trimming removed 0 bases at V and 2 bases at J, with 15 bases between. The germline V gene encodes CDR1 LGHNA and CDR2 YSLEER. For the CDR3, the DNA is TGCGCCAGCAGCCAAGATCTAATAACAGACCACACAGATACGCAGTATTTT. This encodes CASSQDLITDHTDTQYF.

The chain has TRBV7-2 and TRBJ2-1, with D unresolved. Per the germline V gene, CDR1 is SGHTA and CDR2 is FQGNSA. The CDR3 covers 13 residues. V shed 0 bases and J shed 5 bases, with 5 bases lying between them. CDR3 loop: CASSLADNNEQFF. The CDR3, as DNA: TGTGCCAGCAGCTTAGCGGATAACAATGAGCAGTTCTTC.

The chain carries TRBV27 and TRBJ2-7, with 12 bases that match TRBD2. Germline V gene data show CDR1 as MNHEY and CDR2 as SMNVEV (reference sequence). The V gene end was trimmed by 6 bases and the J gene end by 4 bases; junction bases not matched to a gene: 7. CDR3 size: 15 residues. CDR3 residues: CASSPGLAGPYEQYF. DNA of the CDR3: TGTGCCAGCAGCCCTGGACTAGCGGGGCCGTACGAGCAGTACTTC.

V gene TRBV7-8 combines with J gene TRBJ1-2; 7 bases align to TRBD1. The V segment lost 5 bases and the J segment 5 bases; nucleotides outside the gene matches: 14. CDR1 SGHVS and CDR2 FQNEAQ come from the germline V gene. The CDR3 extends over 16 amino acids. This CDR3 is CASSTYRGLSLYGYTF. The CDR3 DNA follows: TGTGCCAGCAGCACCTACAGGGGCCTCTCCCTTTATGGCTACACCTTC. Variable domain in full (rest from reference TRBV7-8 and TRBJ1-2): GAGVSQSPRYKVAKRGQDVALRCDPISGHVSLFWYQQALGQGPEFLTYFQNEAQLDKSGLPSDRFFAERPEGSVSTLKIQRTQQEDSAVYLCASSTYRGLSLYGYTFGSGTRLTVV.

The chain employs TRBV27 and TRBJ1-1, with 11 bases identical to TRBD1. Germline V gene sequence: CDR1 MNHEY, CDR2 SMNVEV (reference sequence). The CDR3 extends over 15 amino acids. V was pared by 6 bases and J by 8 bases, with 11 bases of the junction left unmatched. The CDR3 is CASRDPGQGVFEAFF. The CDR3 DNA follows: TGTGCCAGCAGAGACCCGGGACAGGGGGTTTTCGAAGCTTTCTTT.

The V call is TRBV28, the J call TRBJ2-5, with TRBD2 as a possible D gene (5 bases). Per the germline V gene, CDR1 is MDHEN and CDR2 is SYDVKM. The CDR3 spans 14 residues. The V end lost 6 bases, the J end lost 5 bases, and 16 bases lay between the germline ends. The chain's CDR3 is CASRTSGFRETQYF. Written as DNA, the CDR3 is TGTGCCAGCAGGACTTCGGGGTTTCGGGAGACCCAGTACTTC. Variable domain in full (rest from reference TRBV28 and TRBJ2-5): DVKVTQSSRYLVKRTGEKVFLECVQDMDHENMFWYRQDPGLGLRLIYFSYDVKMKEKGDIPEGYSVSREKKERFSLILESASTNQTSMYLCASRTSGFRETQYFGPGTRLLVL.

The chain couples TRBV7-6 to TRBJ1-2; tentative D call: TRBD1 (5 bases). V was trimmed by 7 bases and J by 6 bases, leaving 12 bases between them. This CDR3 is 12 amino acids long. Germline V gives CDR1 SGHVS, CDR2 FNYEAQ. The DNA for the CDR3 is TGTGCCAGCACCAACCCAGGGAATGGCTACACCTTC. Its translation: CASTNPGNGYTF. Filled out from reference TRBV7-6 and TRBJ1-2, the complete variable domain reads GAGVSQSPRYKVTKRGQDVALRCDPISGHVSLYWYRQALGQGPEFLTYFNYEAQQDKSGLPNDRFSAERPEGSISTLTIQRTEQRDSAMYRCASTNPGNGYTFGSGTRLTVV.

This clone was observed once. The V call is TRBV9, the J call TRBJ1-4; D is unresolved. Germline lookup yields CDR1 SGDLS and CDR2 YYNGEE. CDR3 length equals 15 residues. Trimming removed 0 bases at V and 7 bases at J, with 13 bases between. CDR3 region: CASSVDDAGSEKLFF. In nucleotides, the CDR3 is TGTGCCAGCAGCGTAGACGATGCGGGATCTGAAAAACTGTTTTTT.